These T cell receptor beta chains were read from a single sample in a study of T cell repertoires in cytomegalovirus infection. Each CDR3 protein gets one entry after TCRdb re-called the reads with MiXCR. The repertoire consists of hundreds of thousands of distinct CDR3 sequences, with about 30% occurring once and the leading ten covering 18%. No antigen has been identified for these receptors. The material was cultured PBMCs, obtained from culture after CMV antigen stimulation. The receptors derive from a human donor in good health (CMV status not recorded). Some clones in this sample may be carry-over from other donors' samples. Both conserved end residues are part of each CDR3. The D gene is left open where the match is weak. Clone sizes are given selectively: once, few, many, or a class where the clone is expanded.

j_call | clone_size | v_call | d_call | cdr3_nt | cdr3_aa
TRBJ2-2 | NA | TRBV24-1 | NA | TGTGCCACCAGTGCAGATACCGGGGAGCTGTTTTTT | CATSADTGELFF
TRBJ2-7 | once | TRBV18 | TRBD1 | TGTGCCAGCTCGTATTACCCGGGACAGGGGTCCTACGAGCAGTACTTC | CASSYYPGQGSYEQYF
TRBJ2-1 | NA | TRBV7-9 | NA | TGTGCCAGCAGCTTCTCTCTACTAACGGCGGCCCACAATGAGCAGTTCTTC | CASSFSLLTAAHNEQFF
TRBJ1-5 | NA | TRBV5-6 | NA | TGTGCCAGCAGCTTTGGAACAGGGTTCCCCAATCAGCCCCAGCATTTT | CASSFGTGFPNQPQHF
TRBJ2-7 | many | TRBV7-2 | TRBD2 | TGTGCCAGCAGCTTAGTCGGGATAGCGGGCTACGAGCAGTACTTC | CASSLVGIAGYEQYF
TRBJ1-5 | few | TRBV12-3/TRBV12-4 | NA | TGTGCCAGCACCGCGGGGGGATTGGGACAGCCCCAGCATTTT | CASTAGGLGQPQHF
TRBJ2-1 | NA | TRBV2 | NA | TGTGCCAGCAGTGGTCGGCTAAATTACGACAATGAGCAGTTCTTC | CASSGRLNYDNEQFF
TRBJ2-3 | many | TRBV7-6 | TRBD2 | TGTGCCAGCAGCTTAGGGAGGACTAGCGGGCCCCGCCCGCCAGATACGCAGTATTTT | CASSLGRTSGPRPPDTQYF
TRBJ2-7 | NA | TRBV14 | TRBD1 | TGTGCCAGCAGCCAAGAAGGGGACGGGACAGGGTATTACGAGCAGTACTTC | CASSQEGDGTGYYEQYF
TRBJ2-1 | many | TRBV7-8 | TRBD2 | TGTGCCAGCAGCTTAAGGGGCGGGAGTATTGACAATGAGCAGTTCTTC | CASSLRGGSIDNEQFF
TRBJ2-7 | NA | TRBV9 | NA | TGTGCCAGCAGCGCCGCCCCGGGGTGGTACGAGCAGTACTTC | CASSAAPGWYEQYF
TRBJ1-6 | few | TRBV2 | TRBD1 | TGTGCCAGCAGCGGACAGGGGCCGGGAGATTCACCCCTCCACTTT | CASSGQGPGDSPLHF
TRBJ2-4 | NA | TRBV4-1 | TRBD1 | TGCGCCAGCAGCCAAGATTCGAGGGGGCTTAACATTCAGTACTTC | CASSQDSRGLNIQYF
TRBJ2-3 | few | TRBV6-5 | NA | TGTGCCAGCAGCCGGGCTGCGGTTGGTTCGGCAGATACGCAGTATTTT | CASSRAAVGSADTQYF
TRBJ2-7 | few | TRBV7-2 | TRBD2 | TGTGCCAGCAGCTTAGCGTCCGGGACTAGCCTCTACGAGCAGTACTTC | CASSLASGTSLYEQYF
TRBJ2-1 | few | TRBV7-6 | TRBD2 | TGTGCCAGCGGCAAGGGAGGGTGGAACAATGAGCAGTTCTTC | CASGKGGWNNEQFF
TRBJ1-3 | NA | TRBV2 | TRBD1 | TGTGCCAGCAGTGTTCAGGGGGCAGGAGGAAACACCATATATTTT | CASSVQGAGGNTIYF
TRBJ2-5 | NA | TRBV20-1 | NA | TGCAGTGCCAGAAGGCGGTCCGCGGGACGAGAGACCCAGTACTTC | CSARRRSAGRETQYF
TRBJ1-2 | NA | TRBV19 | NA | TGTGCCAGTAGTATTGTCGGCAGCTATGGCTACACCTTC | CASSIVGSYGYTF
TRBJ1-2 | few | TRBV20-1 | NA | TGCAGTGCTAGGGGACAAAACTATGGCTACACCTTC | CSARGQNYGYTF
TRBJ2-7 | NA | TRBV28 | NA | TGTGCCAGCAGTTTATCTGAGGTCTACGAGCAGTACTTC | CASSLSEVYEQYF
TRBJ1-1 | NA | TRBV20-1 | NA | TGCAGTGCTAGACTTCAGGGGAGGACTGAAGCTTTCTTT | CSARLQGRTEAFF
TRBJ1-2 | NA | TRBV2 | NA | TGTGCCAGCAGCGAAGGGAGTGTGGGGGGCTATGGCTACACCTTC | CASSEGSVGGYGYTF